These T cell receptor beta chains were read from a single sample in a study of CD8 T cells in Susac syndrome. In TCRdb, the immunoSEQ multiplex PCR reads were re-called with MiXCR into one record per CDR3 protein. Among some 400,000 distinct CDR3 sequences, roughly 85% were seen once, and the ten largest hold roughly 0.11%. Specimen: CD8+ T cells from PBMCs. Receptors originate from a human donor with multiple sclerosis. Each CDR3 is given with its conserved first and last residue. A D gene is named only where the DNA matches it firmly. Clone size is given for some rows only: seen once, a few or many times, or a class if the clone is expanded.

>TRBJ2-1|TRBD1|TRBV2|-
CASSDWDRGYNEQFF
TGTGCCAGCAGTGATTGGGACAGGGGCTACAATGAGCAGTTCTTC
>TRBJ1-1|-|TRBV6-5|few
CASSYAISGSEAFF
TGTGCCAGCAGTTACGCGATAAGCGGGAGTGAAGCTTTCTTT
>TRBJ2-7|TRBD1|TRBV28|few
CASSRDSTYEQYF
TGTGCCAGCAGTCGGGACAGCACCTACGAGCAGTACTTC
>TRBJ1-2|TRBD1|TRBV5-1|-
CASSPSGTGASNYGYTF
TGCGCCAGCAGCCCTTCCGGGACAGGAGCTTCTAACTATGGCTACACCTTC
>TRBJ1-1|-|TRBV6-5|-
CASSYTTDNTEAFF
TGTGCCAGCAGTTACACGACGGATAACACTGAAGCTTTCTTT
>TRBJ2-7|TRBD2|TRBV6-1|-
CASTELAGGGAEQYF
TGTGCCAGCACGGAGCTAGCGGGAGGCGGGGCCGAGCAGTACTTC
>TRBJ2-3|TRBD2|TRBV5-1|-
CASSLRSGLAMDTQYF
TGCGCCAGCAGCTTGCGTTCAGGACTAGCTATGGATACGCAGTATTTT
>TRBJ2-2|TRBD2|TRBV5-6|-
CASSAPELAANTGELFF
TGTGCCAGCAGCGCCCCTGAGCTAGCGGCAAACACCGGGGAGCTGTTTTTT
>TRBJ1-1|-|TRBV19|-
CASSIDLLASEAFF
TGTGCCAGTAGTATAGATTTGTTGGCGTCAGAAGCTTTCTTT
>TRBJ1-4|TRBD1|TRBV19|-
CASSLWTGETNEKLFF
TGTGCCAGTAGTCTCTGGACAGGAGAAACTAATGAAAAACTGTTTTTT
>TRBJ1-2|-|TRBV21-1|once
CASSKRTPGYTF
TGTGCCAGCAGCAAACGGACTCCTGGCTACACCTTC
>TRBJ2-2|-|TRBV28|-
CASSFSDTGELFF
TGTGCCAGCAGTTTCAGTGACACCGGGGAGCTGTTTTTT
>TRBJ1-4|TRBD1|TRBV12-5|-
CASGWGTGRHATNEKLFF
TGTGCTAGTGGTTGGGGGACAGGGCGGCACGCAACTAATGAAAAACTGTTTTTT
>TRBJ2-2|-|TRBV7-8|-
CASSLGGNGELFF
TGTGCCAGCAGCTTGGGGGGCAACGGGGAGCTGTTTTTT
>TRBJ1-5|-|TRBV6-1|-
CASSAFGGQGNQPQHF
TGTGCCAGCAGTGCCTTCGGCGGGCAGGGCAATCAGCCCCAGCATTTT